These 32 T cell receptor beta chains came from one sample sequenced in a study of a mutant IDH1 vaccine in newly diagnosed glioma. Clones were read by immunoSEQ multiplex PCR, and TCRdb kept only the in-frame ones, dropping some. The table records about 23,000 clones, about four fifths of them present only once. Antigens for these TCRs are unknown. The sample's time point: week 47, end of study. In every dose of vaccine, 300 ug of mutant IDH1 20-mer peptide was given alongside topical imiquimod. The sample consisted of PBMCs, taken from a glioma patient whose treatment included an IDH1 peptide vaccine. Every receptor here comes from a man in his forties with glioma.

The genes are TRBV7-2 and TRBJ2-5, with D perhaps matching TRBD1 or TRBD2 (7 bases each). The CDR3 length is 13 residues. The germline V gene has CDR1 SGHTA and CDR2 FQGNSA. The ends were cut back, 6 bases at V and 5 bases at J, with 13 bases in the middle. The CDR3 DNA is TGTGCCAGCAGTGGGAGGGGGCAGGAGACCCAGTACTTC. Translating it yields CASSGRGQETQYF.

V and J are TRBV19 and TRBJ2-5; no reliable D call. CDR1 and CDR2 (germline): LNHDA, SQIVND (reference sequence). Trimming shortened V by 3 bases and J by 2 bases, and 10 bases separated the two germline ends. The CDR3 loop spans 14 amino acids. CDR3 DNA: TGTGCCAGTAGTATTGGGGAAATTCAAGAGACCCAGTACTTC. Translated: CASSIGEIQETQYF.

The chain combines TRBV15 with TRBJ2-7, with 9 bases identical to TRBD2. This CDR3 spans 14 amino acids. V was clipped by 5 bases and J by 5 bases; unmatched bases: 7. Germline assignment: CDR1 LNHNV and CDR2 YYDKDF (reference sequence). DNA for the CDR3: TGTGCCACCAGCGTAGCGGGAGAATCCCACGAGCAGTACTTC. Amino acids: CATSVAGESHEQYF.

This sequence joins TRBV5-1 and TRBJ2-3, with D perhaps given as TRBD1 or TRBD2 (5 bases each). In germline, CDR1 is SGHRS, CDR2 YFSETQ. This CDR3 comprises 16 residues. Trimming took 0 bases from V and 2 from J, leaving 13 bases between them. CDR3 amino acids: CASSLDGHGATDTQYF. The CDR3 bases are TGCGCCAGCAGCTTGGACGGTCACGGGGCCACAGATACGCAGTATTTT.

CDR3 sequence (DNA): TGCGCCAGCAGCTTGGCGAGGTGGGCCGAGCAGTACTTC. It yields the protein CASSLARWAEQYF. The chain combines TRBV5-1 with TRBJ2-7; D unresolved. Between the trimmed V and J ends, which lost 0 bases and 6 bases, there was a span of 10 bases. CDR1 is SGHRS, CDR2 YFSETQ, per germline. The CDR3 consists of 13 residues.

The gene calls are TRBV27 and TRBJ2-2, with 7 nucleotides matching TRBD1. The V gene end was trimmed by 5 bases and the J gene end by 6 bases; junction bases not matched to a gene: 3. CDR1 and CDR2 (germline): MNHEY, SMNVEV (reference sequence). This CDR3 region has 13 residues. The CDR3 protein is CASSRQGSGELFF. The CDR3 DNA follows: TGTGCCAGCAGTCGACAGGGATCCGGGGAGCTGTTTTTT.

The V gene is TRBV4-1, the J gene TRBJ2-7; possibly TRBD1 or TRBD2 for D (5 bases each). V lost 1 base, J lost 1 base, and 17 bases lay in between. The germline CDR1 and CDR2 sequences are MGHRA and YSYEKL. This CDR3 is 17 amino acids long. The chain's CDR3 is CASSQGRWFGASYEQYF. As DNA, the CDR3 is TGCGCCAGCAGCCAAGGTCGCTGGTTCGGGGCTTCCTACGAGCAGTACTTC.

The V and J genes are TRBV9 and TRBJ2-1, with 8 bases identical to TRBD1. CDR1 and CDR2 (germline): SGDLS, YYNGEE. The CDR3 is 13 amino acids. The trim removed 5 bases at V and 8 bases at J, leaving 6 bases unmatched. CDR3 nucleotide sequence: TGTGCCAGCAGTCCCAGGGGGCGGGATGAGCAGTTCTTC. This gives the protein CASSPRGRDEQFF.

V and J are TRBV28 and TRBJ2-2; D not resolved. This CDR3 has 14 amino acids. Germline loops: CDR1 MDHEN, CDR2 SYDVKM. V was clipped by 3 bases and J by 3 bases, with 8 bases between them. The CDR3 DNA reads TGTGCCAGCAGTTTGGCTGGTTACACCGGGGAGCTGTTTTTT. This codes for CASSLAGYTGELFF.

This chain links TRBV7-2 with TRBJ1-2, with D perhaps matching TRBD1 (6 bases). V was cut by 5 bases and J by 7 bases, with 17 bases left in between. The CDR3 loop spans 14 amino acids. From germline, CDR1 is SGHTA and CDR2 FQGNSA. In nucleotides, the CDR3 is TGTGCCAGCAGCCGTAAACAGGGAGGTTCTGGCTACACCTTC. It codes for CASSRKQGGSGYTF.

J is TRBJ2-5 and V is TRBV18; 10 bases match TRBD2. The germline gives CDR1 KGHSH, CDR2 LQKENI. The CDR3 length is 17 residues. Trimming at V came to 2 bases and at J to 0 bases, leaving 6 bases not matched to a gene. CDR3 sequence: CASSPEIGLADQETQYF. The DNA of the CDR3 is TGTGCCAGCTCACCAGAGATCGGACTAGCGGACCAAGAGACCCAGTACTTC.

The rearrangement links TRBV19 to TRBJ1-5; D may be TRBD1 (6 bases). CDR1 LNHDA and CDR2 SQIVND come from the germline V gene (reference sequence). The CDR3 has 13 amino acids. Trimming shortened V by 7 bases and J by 4 bases, and 11 bases separated the two germline ends. The CDR3, as DNA: TGTGCCAGTACCAGGCAGGGGAATCAGCCCCAGCATTTT. Encoded protein: CASTRQGNQPQHF.

The chain uses TRBV14 and TRBJ1-1, with D perhaps matching TRBD1 (5 bases). V shed 5 bases and J shed 1 base, with 8 bases lying between them. The CDR3 is 13 amino acids. Germline V CDR1 and CDR2: SGHDN, FVKESK. The CDR3 nucleotides read TGTGCCAGCAGCTACGGGACGAACACTGAAGCTTTCTTT. Its protein is CASSYGTNTEAFF.

This clone has more than one count but fewer than ten. This chain links TRBV9 with TRBJ2-1; tentatively, D is TRBD2 (6 bases). The CDR3 sequence is 13 residues long. Per the germline V gene, CDR1 is SGDLS and CDR2 is YYNGEE. V shed 6 bases and J shed 5 bases, with 12 bases lying between them. In DNA, the CDR3 is TGTGCCAGCAACCCAGCGGGTAACAATGAGCAGTTCTTC. Amino acids: CASNPAGNNEQFF.

The sample holds one count of this clone. The rearrangement uses TRBV6-1 and TRBJ2-7; 7 bases match TRBD2. Germline CDR1 and CDR2: MNHNS and SASEGT. V trimming: 8 bases; J trimming: 5 bases; junction bases outside the gene matches: 9. The CDR3 length is 13 residues. CDR3 DNA: TGTGCCAGCGGGCGGGAGTATAGAGACGAGCAGTACTTC. Translation: CASGREYRDEQYF.

This chain joins TRBV5-1 and TRBJ2-1; 12 nucleotides agree with TRBD2. Germline CDR1 reads SGHRS; CDR2 reads YFSETQ. J gave up 9 bases and V 4 bases, and 8 bases lay outside the gene matches. The CDR3 has 15 residues. The CDR3 reads CASSPDSSGGVEQFF. The CDR3 DNA reads as TGCGCCAGCAGCCCGGATTCTAGCGGGGGGGTTGAGCAGTTCTTC. The full variable domain, with the rest looked up from reference TRBV5-1 and TRBJ2-1, is KAGVTQTPRYLIKTRGQQVTLSCSPISGHRSVSWYQQTPGQGLQFLFEYFSETQRNKGNFPGRFSGRQFSNSRSEMNVSTLELGDSALYLCASSPDSSGGVEQFFGPGTRLTVL.

The chain links TRBV7-2 to TRBJ2-7, with 11 bases that match TRBD2. Looked up from germline, CDR1 is SGHTA and CDR2 is FQGNSA. The CDR3 is made up of 14 amino acids. V dropped 5 bases and J dropped 3; count of bases not matched to a gene: 3. CDR3 sequence (DNA): TGTGCCAGCAGCGTCGGGACTAGCGGCTACGAGCAGTACTTC. Translating it yields CASSVGTSGYEQYF.

This sequence joins TRBV2 and TRBJ1-4; D uncertain. The V end was cut by 7 bases, the J end by 8 bases, with 14 bases between. The CDR3 is 13 residues long. CDR1 SNHLY and CDR2 FYNNEI come from the germline V gene. DNA for the CDR3: TGTGCCAGCAACAACGGGAGGTACGAAAAACTGTTTTTT. The encoded protein is CASNNGRYEKLFF. Drawing the rest from reference TRBV2 and TRBJ1-4, the complete variable domain is EPEVTQTPSHQVTQMGQEVILRCVPISNHLYFYWYRQILGQKVEFLVSFYNNEISEKSEIFDDQFSVERPDGSNFTLKIRSTKLEDSAMYFCASNNGRYEKLFFGSGTQLSVL.

This clone came up once. V gene TRBV7-2 combines with J gene TRBJ1-3; D ambiguous. The V end was cut by 3 bases, the J end by 0 bases, with 9 bases between. CDR1 SGHTA and CDR2 FQGNSA come from the germline V gene. There are 15 residues in the CDR3. The CDR3 DNA sequence: TGTGCCAGCAGCTTCGGGGTGAGCTCTGGAAACACCATATATTTT. This translates into CASSFGVSSGNTIYF.

V usage is TRBV10-2 and J usage is TRBJ1-3; perhaps TRBD1 as D (5 bases). The CDR3 is 14 amino acids. Trimming shortened V by 7 bases and J by 7 bases, and 17 bases separated the two germline ends. Germline CDR1 and CDR2: WSHSY and SAAADI. This CDR3 reads CASIPEQEGNTIYF. The CDR3, as DNA: TGCGCCAGCATCCCCGAACAGGAAGGGAACACCATATATTTT.

The chain employs TRBV15 and TRBJ2-1; no clear D gene. Germline V gene sequence: CDR1 LNHNV, CDR2 YYDKDF (reference sequence). The CDR3 length is 14 residues. The V end lost 0 bases, the J end lost 8 bases, and 11 bases lay between the germline ends. The CDR3 loop is CATSRDLASHEQFF. The CDR3 DNA reads as TGTGCCACCAGCAGAGATCTGGCCAGCCATGAGCAGTTCTTC.

The rearrangement joins TRBV6-6 to TRBJ2-3, with 8 bases aligning to TRBD2. After removal of 7 bases from V and 1 base from J, the junction contained 4 bases not matched to a gene. Germline V gives CDR1 MNHNY, CDR2 SVGAGI (reference sequence). This CDR3 contains 14 residues. The CDR3 DNA follows: TGTGCCAGCACCGGGAGGGGTGGCACAGATACGCAGTATTTT. Residues: CASTGRGGTDTQYF.

The rearrangement uses TRBV5-6 and TRBJ2-1; 11 bases are shared with TRBD2. J lost 4 bases, V lost 4 bases, and 4 bases had no gene match. This CDR3 has 15 residues. Germline CDR1 and CDR2: SGHDT and YYEEEE. The CDR3 protein is CASSVGTSGYNEQFF. The CDR3 DNA reads TGTGCCAGCAGCGTCGGGACTAGCGGATACAATGAGCAGTTCTTC.

The genes are TRBV19 and TRBJ2-7; 7 positions match TRBD1. The CDR3 loop spans 13 amino acids. In germline, CDR1 is LNHDA, CDR2 SQIVND (reference sequence). The trim removed 5 bases at V and 3 bases at J, leaving 4 bases unmatched. The CDR3 DNA is TGTGCCAGTAGTCAGGGGGACAACTACGAGCAGTACTTC. Encoded protein: CASSQGDNYEQYF.

This sequence joins TRBV7-7 and TRBJ2-2; 7 positions agree with TRBD2. Germline CDR1 reads SSHAT; CDR2 reads FNYEAQ (reference sequence). The CDR3 is made up of 13 amino acids. The J segment lost 7 bases and the V segment lost 5 bases, leaving 4 bases of the junction unmatched. The CDR3 region is CASSPRTSGELFF. The CDR3 nucleotides read TGTGCCAGCAGCCCTCGGACTAGCGGGGAGCTGTTTTTT.

V is TRBV7-2 and J is TRBJ2-7, with 11 bases identical to TRBD2. This CDR3 contains 15 residues. Looked up from germline, CDR1 is SGHTA and CDR2 is FQGNSA. V was pared by 6 bases and J by 4 bases, with 8 bases of the junction left unmatched. The CDR3 region has the DNA TGTGCCAGCAGGACTAGCGGGACCCTTGGGTACGAGCAGTACTTC. This translates into CASRTSGTLGYEQYF.

The chain employs TRBV15 and TRBJ2-1; D is ambiguous. Germline V gene sequence: CDR1 LNHNV, CDR2 YYDKDF (reference sequence). V was trimmed by 0 bases and J by 8 bases, leaving 8 bases between them. This CDR3 has 13 residues. In DNA form, the CDR3 reads TGTGCCACCAGCAGAGATTTATCCGATGAGCAGTTCTTC. Translation: CATSRDLSDEQFF.

This clone was seen once. The J gene is TRBJ2-6, the V gene TRBV9; D is ambiguous. The CDR3 covers 18 residues. Trimming shortened V by 0 bases and J by 0 bases, and 13 bases separated the two germline ends. Germline CDR1 and CDR2: SGDLS and YYNGEE. The CDR3 loop reads CASSVVGWVFSGANVLTF. Here the CDR3 DNA reads TGTGCCAGCAGCGTAGTGGGGTGGGTTTTCTCTGGGGCCAACGTCCTGACTTTC.

The V and J genes are TRBV7-2 and TRBJ1-4; TRBD1 aligns across 7 bases. The ends lost 2 bases at V and 0 bases at J; junction bases unmatched: 6. The germline gives CDR1 SGHTA, CDR2 FQGNSA. The length of the CDR3 is 17 residues. CDR3 DNA sequence: TGTGCCAGCAGCTTAAGGGGACAGAGCGCAACTAATGAAAAACTGTTTTTT. This gives the protein CASSLRGQSATNEKLFF. The variable domain in full, with the rest retrieved from reference TRBV7-2 and TRBJ1-4, is GAGVSQSPSNKVTEKGKDVELRCDPISGHTALYWYRQSLGQGLEFLIYFQGNSAPDKSGLPSDRFSAERTGGSVSTLTIQRTQQEDSAVYLCASSLRGQSATNEKLFFGSGTQLSVL.

The V and J genes are TRBV7-9 and TRBJ1-1; D call uncertain. The CDR3 is made up of 12 amino acids. V shed 5 bases and J shed 2 bases, with 6 bases lying between them. Germline V lookup: CDR1 SEHNR, CDR2 FQNEAQ (reference sequence). CDR3 DNA: TGTGCCAGCAGCCATACTAACACTGAAGCTTTCTTT. The encoded protein is CASSHTNTEAFF.

The chain is built from TRBV7-2 and TRBJ2-7, with D maybe TRBD2 (7 bases). With 3 bases removed from V and 3 bases from J, the gap between germline ends came to 18 bases. Germline loops: CDR1 SGHTA, CDR2 FQGNSA. This CDR3 spans 16 amino acids. The CDR3 nucleotides read TGTGCCAGCAGCTTCCTCTCGGGGGGCGGACACTACGAGCAGTACTTC. Translated, it gives CASSFLSGGGHYEQYF.

The rearrangement joins TRBV7-9 to TRBJ2-7; D is undetermined. Trimming removed 5 bases from V and 0 bases from J, with 2 bases in between. Per germline, CDR1 SEHNR and CDR2 FQNEAQ (reference sequence). The CDR3 is 11 residues long. The CDR3 region has the DNA TGTGCCAGCAGCACCTCCTACGAGCAGTACTTC. Residues: CASSTSYEQYF.